The clone carrying this TCR beta chain showed up just a few times. Its antigen is as yet unknown. TCRdb re-analysed the 5' RACE reads in MiXCR, keeping a single row per CDR3 protein. The data hold about 400,000 distinct CDR3 sequences, with roughly 15% observed a single time. This sample is part of a study of T-cell memory formation after mild COVID-19. The germline V gene has CDR1 SEHNR and CDR2 FQNEAQ (reference sequence). V lost 2 bases and J 4 bases, leaving 12 bases between the germline ends. The CDR3 runs to 14 residues. Study findings and constraints: Clones shrinking between day 15 and 85 showed a balanced CD4/CD8 split, and those that grew later tilted toward CD4+. Largely, contracting CD4+ clones fell within CM and EM, and contracting CD8+ clones within EMRA. Pre-infection memory showed some responding clones, and this suggested that cross-reactive memory joined.

This TCR came from a man younger than 35 who had mild COVID-19 (a few samples of this study predate the infection). Cell type and time point are not known. What was sequenced was PBMCs or a T cell subset sorted from them (not recorded which). This chain links TRBV7-9 with TRBJ2-7; no clear D gene. CDR3 sequence (DNA): TGTGCCAGCAGCTTAACCGAGTCGCGGTACGAGCAGTACTTC. Protein sequence: CASSLTESRYEQYF.